The present TCR beta chain was sequenced within a study of blood T cell repertoires in COVID-19. On the study more broadly: The United States, Italy and Spain provided the acute and convalescent COVID-19 samples. The cDNA or gDNA used as material had been derived from T cells, B-cell-depleted T cells, or PBMCs.

Study members were between roughly 18 and 89 years old and lived in 24 US regions. In the 2 weeks before study entry, exposed participants met a COVID-19 case, which was PCR-confirmed or clinician-diagnosed. Deletions cut 0 bases from V and 0 bases from J, with 3 bases between. The CDR3 has 15 residues. CDR1 MDHEN and CDR2 SYDVKM come from the germline V gene. Assay: immunoSEQ multiplex PCR; the TCRdb copy retains only in-frame clones and omits some. The sample records 120,000 to 150,000 clones, around 87% being singletons. Sequences were obtained from PBMCs or T cells enriched from blood (not recorded which). This clonotype was sampled from a woman aged 35 to 49 who had been exposed to COVID-19. The V call is TRBV28, the J call TRBJ2-6, with D unclear. CDR3 sequence: CASSLWASGANVLTF. CDR3 DNA sequence: TGTGCCAGCAGTTTATGGGCCTCTGGGGCCAACGTCCTGACTTTC.